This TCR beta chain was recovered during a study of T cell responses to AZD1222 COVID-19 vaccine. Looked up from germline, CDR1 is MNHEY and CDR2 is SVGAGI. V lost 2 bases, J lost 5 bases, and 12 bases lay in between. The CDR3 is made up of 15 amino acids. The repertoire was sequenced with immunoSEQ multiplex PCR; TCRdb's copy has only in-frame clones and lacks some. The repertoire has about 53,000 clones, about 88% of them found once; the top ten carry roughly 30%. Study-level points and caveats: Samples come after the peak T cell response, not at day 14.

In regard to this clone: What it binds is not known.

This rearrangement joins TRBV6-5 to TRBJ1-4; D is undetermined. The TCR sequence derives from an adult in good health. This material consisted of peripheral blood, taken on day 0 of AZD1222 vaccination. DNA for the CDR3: TGTGCCAGCAGTTACACCAGACCTACGAATGAAAAACTGTTTTTT. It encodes CASSYTRPTNEKLFF.